Sequencing of this T cell receptor (beta chain) was carried out in a study of shared clonotypes between healthy human individuals. General study points: Limited genetic and exposure-history diversity came from having few donors.

CDR1 and CDR2 (germline): GTSNPN, SVGIG (reference sequence). The CDR3 covers 15 residues. Points on this clone: Its antigen is undetermined.

Clones were sequenced by immunoSEQ multiplex PCR, and TCRdb holds only the in-frame ones, with some missing. The profile shows a few million clones, 85% to 95% of them singletons. The specimen was naive CD4+ T cells from PBMCs. Described subset: CD45RA+ positively selected. The receptor was derived from a man aged 18 to 29 in good health. Some clones in this sample may be carry-over from other donors' samples. The genes are TRBV30 and TRBJ1-1, with 7 bases fitting TRBD1. The CDR3 nucleotides read TGTGCGTGGGAGGGGGCAGGACGAGGGAACACTGAAGCTTTCTTT. This gives the protein CAWEGAGRGNTEAFF.